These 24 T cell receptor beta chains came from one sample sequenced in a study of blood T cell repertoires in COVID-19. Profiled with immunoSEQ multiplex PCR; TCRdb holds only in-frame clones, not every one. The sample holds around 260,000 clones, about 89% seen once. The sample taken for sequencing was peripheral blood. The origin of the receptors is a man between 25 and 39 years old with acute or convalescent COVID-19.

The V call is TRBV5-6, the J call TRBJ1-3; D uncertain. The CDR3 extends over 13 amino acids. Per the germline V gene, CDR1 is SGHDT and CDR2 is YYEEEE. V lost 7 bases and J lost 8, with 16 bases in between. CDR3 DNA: TGTGCCAGCCTTCTCCGGGGTACGGACACCATATATTTT. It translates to CASLLRGTDTIYF.

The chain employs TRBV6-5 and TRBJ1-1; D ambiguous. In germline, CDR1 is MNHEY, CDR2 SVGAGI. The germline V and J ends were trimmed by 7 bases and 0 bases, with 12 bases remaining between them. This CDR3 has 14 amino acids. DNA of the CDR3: TGTGCCAGCACTAGCAGATATATGAACACTGAAGCTTTCTTT. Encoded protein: CASTSRYMNTEAFF.

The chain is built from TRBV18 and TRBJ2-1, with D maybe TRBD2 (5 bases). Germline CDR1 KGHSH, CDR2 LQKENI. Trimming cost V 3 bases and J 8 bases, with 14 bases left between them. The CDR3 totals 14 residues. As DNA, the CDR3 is TGTGCCAGCTCACCGTCGTTTTCGGGGTATGAGCAGTTCTTC. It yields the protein CASSPSFSGYEQFF.

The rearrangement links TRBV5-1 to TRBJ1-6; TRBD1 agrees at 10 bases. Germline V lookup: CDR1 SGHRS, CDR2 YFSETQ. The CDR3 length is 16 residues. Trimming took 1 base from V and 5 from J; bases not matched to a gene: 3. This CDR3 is CASSLRQGADNSPLHF. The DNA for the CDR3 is TGCGCCAGCAGCTTGCGACAGGGGGCCGATAATTCACCCCTCCACTTT.

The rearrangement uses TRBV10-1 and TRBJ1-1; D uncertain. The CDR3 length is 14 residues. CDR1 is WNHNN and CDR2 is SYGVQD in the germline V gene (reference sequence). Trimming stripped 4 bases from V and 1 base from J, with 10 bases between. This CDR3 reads CASSAIAGNTEAFF. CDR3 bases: TGCGCCAGCAGTGCTATTGCAGGGAACACTGAAGCTTTCTTT.

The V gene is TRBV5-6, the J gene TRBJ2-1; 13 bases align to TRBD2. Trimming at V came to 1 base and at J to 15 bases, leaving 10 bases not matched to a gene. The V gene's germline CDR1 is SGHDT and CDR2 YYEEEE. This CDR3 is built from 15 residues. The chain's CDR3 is CASSLMTSGGSLRFF. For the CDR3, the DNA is TGTGCCAGCAGCTTGATGACTAGCGGGGGGTCACTCCGGTTCTTC.

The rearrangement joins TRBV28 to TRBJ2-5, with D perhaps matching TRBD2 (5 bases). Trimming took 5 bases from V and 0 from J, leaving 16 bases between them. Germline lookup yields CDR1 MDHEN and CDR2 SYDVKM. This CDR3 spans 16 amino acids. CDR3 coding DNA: TGTGCCAGCAGTCCACAATCGTGGGAGAACCAAGAGACCCAGTACTTC. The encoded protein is CASSPQSWENQETQYF.

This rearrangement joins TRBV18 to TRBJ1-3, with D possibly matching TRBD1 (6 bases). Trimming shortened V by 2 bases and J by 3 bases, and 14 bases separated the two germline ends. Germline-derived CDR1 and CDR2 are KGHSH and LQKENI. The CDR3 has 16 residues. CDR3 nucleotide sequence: TGTGCCAGCTCACCAGGCGGGGGGCGACTTGGAAACACCATATATTTT. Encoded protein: CASSPGGGRLGNTIYF. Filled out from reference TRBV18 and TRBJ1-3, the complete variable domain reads NAGVMQNPRHLVRRRGQEARLRCSPMKGHSHVYWYRQLPEEGLKFMVYLQKENIIDESGMPKERFSAEFPKEGPSILRIQQVVRGDSAAYFCASSPGGGRLGNTIYFGEGSWLTVV.

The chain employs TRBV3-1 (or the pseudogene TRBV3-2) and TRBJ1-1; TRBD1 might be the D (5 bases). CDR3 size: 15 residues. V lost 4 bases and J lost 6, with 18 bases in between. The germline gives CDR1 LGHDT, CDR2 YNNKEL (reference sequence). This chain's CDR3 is CASSPKDSPGPEAFF. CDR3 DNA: TGTGCCAGCAGCCCGAAAGACAGTCCGGGCCCTGAAGCTTTCTTT.

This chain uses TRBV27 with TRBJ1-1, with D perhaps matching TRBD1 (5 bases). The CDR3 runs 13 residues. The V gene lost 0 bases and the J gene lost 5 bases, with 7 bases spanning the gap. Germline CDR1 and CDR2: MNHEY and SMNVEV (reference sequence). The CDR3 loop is CASSLSGGTEAFF. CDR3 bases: TGTGCCAGCAGTTTATCTGGGGGGACTGAAGCTTTCTTT.

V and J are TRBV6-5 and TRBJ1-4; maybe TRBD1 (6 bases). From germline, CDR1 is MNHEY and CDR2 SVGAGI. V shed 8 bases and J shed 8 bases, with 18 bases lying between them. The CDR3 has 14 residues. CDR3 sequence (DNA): TGTGCCAGCCGGCTAGGGGGGGCGAACGAAAAACTGTTTTTT. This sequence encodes CASRLGGANEKLFF.

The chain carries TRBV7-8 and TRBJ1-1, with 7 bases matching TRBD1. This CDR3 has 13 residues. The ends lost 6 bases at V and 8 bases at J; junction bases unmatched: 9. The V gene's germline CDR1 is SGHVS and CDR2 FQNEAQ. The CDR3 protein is CASRPNRGYEAFF. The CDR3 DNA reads TGTGCCAGCAGACCAAACAGGGGATACGAAGCTTTCTTT.

DNA for the CDR3: TGTGCCAGCATTACACCGGGGGGGCAGGACTATGGCTACACCTTC. This gives the protein CASITPGGQDYGYTF. V usage is TRBV28 and J usage is TRBJ1-2; TRBD1 is a possible D gene (6 bases). V lost 7 bases and J lost 3, with 18 bases in between. The CDR3 totals 15 residues. CDR1 MDHEN and CDR2 SYDVKM come from the germline V gene.

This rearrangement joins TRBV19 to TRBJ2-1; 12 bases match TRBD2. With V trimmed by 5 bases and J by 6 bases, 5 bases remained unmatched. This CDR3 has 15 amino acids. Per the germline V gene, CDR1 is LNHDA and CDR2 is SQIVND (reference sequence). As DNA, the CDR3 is TGTGCCAGTAGTTCCCCTAGCGGGGGGGCCAATGAGCAGTTCTTC. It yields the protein CASSSPSGGANEQFF.

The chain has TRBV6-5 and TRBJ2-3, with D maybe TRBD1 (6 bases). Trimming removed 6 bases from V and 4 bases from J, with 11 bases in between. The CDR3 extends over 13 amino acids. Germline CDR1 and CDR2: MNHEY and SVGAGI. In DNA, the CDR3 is TGTGCCAGCAGAATACAGGGTCCAGATACGCAGTATTTT. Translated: CASRIQGPDTQYF.

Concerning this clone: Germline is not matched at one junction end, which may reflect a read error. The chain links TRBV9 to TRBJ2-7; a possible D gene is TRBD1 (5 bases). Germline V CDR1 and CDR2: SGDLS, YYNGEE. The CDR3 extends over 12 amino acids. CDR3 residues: CASSASQGLLNF. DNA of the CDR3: TGTGCCAGCAGCGCTTCGCAGGGCCTTCTTAACTTC.

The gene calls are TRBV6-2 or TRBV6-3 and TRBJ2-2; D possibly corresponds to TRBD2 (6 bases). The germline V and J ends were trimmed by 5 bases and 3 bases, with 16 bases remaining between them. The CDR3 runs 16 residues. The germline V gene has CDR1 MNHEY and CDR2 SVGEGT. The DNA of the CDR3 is TGTGCCAGCAGTGGGACCGGGACTGGCTACACCGGGGAGCTGTTTTTT. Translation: CASSGTGTGYTGELFF.

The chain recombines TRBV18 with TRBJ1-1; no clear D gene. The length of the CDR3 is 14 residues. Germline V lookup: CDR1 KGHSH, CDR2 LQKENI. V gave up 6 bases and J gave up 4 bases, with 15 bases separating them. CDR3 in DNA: TGTGCCAGCTCGCCCGTAGAGGGCACCACTGAAGCTTTCTTT. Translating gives CASSPVEGTTEAFF.

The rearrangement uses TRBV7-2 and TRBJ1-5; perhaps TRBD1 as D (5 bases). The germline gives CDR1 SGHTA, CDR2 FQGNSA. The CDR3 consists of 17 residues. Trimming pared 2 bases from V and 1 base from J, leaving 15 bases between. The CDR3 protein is CASSLIPGGGSNQPQHF. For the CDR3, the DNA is TGTGCCAGCAGCTTAATTCCGGGGGGAGGGAGCAATCAGCCCCAGCATTTT.

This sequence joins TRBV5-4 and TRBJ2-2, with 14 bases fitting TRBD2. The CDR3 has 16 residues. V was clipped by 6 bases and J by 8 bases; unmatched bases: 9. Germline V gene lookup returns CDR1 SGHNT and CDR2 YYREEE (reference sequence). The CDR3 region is CASTSPGLAGEGELFF. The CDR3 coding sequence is TGTGCCAGCACCTCTCCGGGACTAGCGGGAGAGGGGGAGCTGTTTTTT.

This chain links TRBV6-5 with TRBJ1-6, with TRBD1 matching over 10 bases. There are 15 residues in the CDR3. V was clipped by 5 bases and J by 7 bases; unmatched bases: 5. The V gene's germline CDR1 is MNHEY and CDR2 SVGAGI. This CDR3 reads CASSPTTGGNSPLHF. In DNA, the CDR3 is TGTGCCAGCAGTCCCACGACAGGGGGCAATTCACCCCTCCACTTT.

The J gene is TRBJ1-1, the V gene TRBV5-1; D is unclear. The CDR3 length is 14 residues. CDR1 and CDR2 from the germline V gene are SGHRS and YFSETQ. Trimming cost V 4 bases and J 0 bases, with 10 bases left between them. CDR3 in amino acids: CASSLLQLNTEAFF. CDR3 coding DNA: TGCGCCAGCAGCCTCCTACAGTTGAACACTGAAGCTTTCTTT.

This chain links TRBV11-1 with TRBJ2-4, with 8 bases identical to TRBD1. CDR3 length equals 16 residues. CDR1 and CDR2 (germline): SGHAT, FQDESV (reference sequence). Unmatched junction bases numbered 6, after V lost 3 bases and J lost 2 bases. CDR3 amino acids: CASSLPDRGPKNIQYF. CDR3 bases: TGTGCCAGCAGCTTGCCTGACAGGGGTCCCAAAAACATTCAGTACTTC.

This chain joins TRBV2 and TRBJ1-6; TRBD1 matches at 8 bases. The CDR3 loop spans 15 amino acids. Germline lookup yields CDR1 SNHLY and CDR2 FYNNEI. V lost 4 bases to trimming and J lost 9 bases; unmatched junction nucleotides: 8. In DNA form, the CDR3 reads TGTGCCAGCAGTGTGCAAACAGGGGGGACTTCACCCCTCCACTTT. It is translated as CASSVQTGGTSPLHF.